This TCR beta chain was obtained from a study of T-cell reconstitution after alpha-beta-depleted transplantation in children. The CDR3 extends over 14 amino acids. Germline-derived CDR1 and CDR2 are ENHRY and SYGVKD. The V end lost 9 bases, the J end lost 3 bases, and 15 bases lay between the germline ends. Notes on the study in general: One year post-transplant, T-cell counts and diversity were largely derived from T cells produced anew.

Unique molecular identifiers were used in preparing the TCRbeta library. MiXCR was run by TCRdb on the PCR reads, yielding one entry per CDR3 protein. The profile shows about 830,000 distinct CDR3 sequences, approximately 15% of them singletons. This clonotype was picked up a small number of times. The antigen is undetermined. The material sequenced was PBMCs, mostly from graft donor cells, taken 360 days after TCRalphabeta/CD19-depleted stem cell transplant. The chain joins TRBV10-3 to TRBJ2-1; the D gene could be TRBD1 or TRBD2 (5 bases each). This sequence was found in a male patient aged 10 to 17 who had a stem cell transplant for acute lymphoblastic leukemia, so the T cells may come from the graft donor. The CDR3 loop is CAIGTRRFYNEQFF. CDR3 DNA sequence: TGTGCCATTGGGACCAGGCGGTTCTACAATGAGCAGTTCTTC.